Below, 27 T cell receptor beta chains from the same sample are listed, as sequenced in a study of OX40 agonist ivuxolimab in advanced cancers. Produced via immunoSEQ multiplex PCR; TCRdb's table is partial and in-frame only. The data contain roughly 66,000 clones, approximately 80% of them singletons. The source material was CD4+ or CD8+ T cells sorted from blood, sampled in a trial of the OX40 agonist ivuxolimab. All receptors come from an adult with an advanced solid tumor such as melanoma, head and neck, liver or kidney cancer.

This rearrangement joins TRBV10-3 to TRBJ2-3; TRBD2 aligns across 11 bases. Germline V gene data show CDR1 as ENHRY and CDR2 as SYGVKD. The CDR3 sequence is 16 residues long. V shed 6 bases, J shed 4 bases, and the junction held 9 bases outside the gene matches. The CDR3 sequence is CAISPPTSGGPDTQYF. Written as DNA, the CDR3 is TGTGCCATCAGCCCCCCCACTAGCGGGGGCCCAGATACGCAGTATTTT.

The V gene is TRBV9, the J gene TRBJ2-5, with D perhaps TRBD1 (7 bases). Per the germline V gene, CDR1 is SGDLS and CDR2 is YYNGEE. This CDR3 comprises 15 residues. V gave up 2 bases and J gave up 5 bases, with 16 bases separating them. Here the CDR3 reads CASSVRQGLRETQYF. CDR3 DNA sequence: TGTGCCAGCAGCGTCAGACAGGGACTTCGGGAGACCCAGTACTTC.

In this sample, this clone turned up a few times. The J gene is TRBJ1-1, the V gene TRBV29-1; D gene ambiguous. Trimming cost V 4 bases and J 1 base, with 19 bases left between them. Germline V gives CDR1 SQVTM, CDR2 ANQGSEA. The CDR3 has 16 residues. The DNA of the CDR3 is TGCAGCGTTGGTGGCCCCGGACCCCGGGGGAACACTGAAGCTTTCTTT. As protein: CSVGGPGPRGNTEAFF.

The chain recombines TRBV10-3 with TRBJ2-1; 7 bases line up with TRBD1. The V segment lost 6 bases and the J segment 2 bases; nucleotides outside the gene matches: 7. Germline V CDR1 and CDR2: ENHRY, SYGVKD. CDR3 size: 15 residues. CDR3 bases: TGTGCCATCAGCCCAAGGGACAGCACCTACAATGAGCAGTTCTTC. Amino acid sequence: CAISPRDSTYNEQFF.

V is TRBV6-5 and J is TRBJ2-2; no clear D gene. This CDR3 is 15 amino acids long. Germline values: CDR1 MNHEY, CDR2 SVGAGI. V was cut by 6 bases and J by 0 bases, with 11 bases left in between. CDR3 nucleotides: TGTGCCAGCAGACTGAGAACCGCGAACACCGGGGAGCTGTTTTTT. Its translation: CASRLRTANTGELFF.

The V gene is TRBV19, the J gene TRBJ2-1; TRBD2 matches 10 bases. V shed 3 bases and J 2 bases; nucleotides not matched to a gene: 7. The length of the CDR3 is 17 residues. Germline CDR1 reads LNHDA; CDR2 reads SQIVND (reference sequence). The CDR3 loop reads CASSIMSGLAAYNEQFF. The CDR3 nucleotides are TGTGCCAGTAGTATCATGAGTGGACTAGCGGCCTACAATGAGCAGTTCTTC. The complete variable domain, with remaining parts taken from reference TRBV19 and TRBJ2-1, reads DGGITQSPKYLFRKEGQNVTLSCEQNLNHDAMYWYRQDPGQGLRLIYYSQIVNDFQKGDIAEGYSVSREKKESFPLTVTSAQKNPTAFYLCASSIMSGLAAYNEQFFGPGTRLTVL.

The chain couples TRBV19 to TRBJ1-1; TRBD1 aligns across 8 bases. Germline trimming cut 3 bases from V and 7 bases from J; bases unmatched to any gene: 7. This CDR3 comprises 14 residues. Per the germline V gene, CDR1 is LNHDA and CDR2 is SQIVND (reference sequence). The CDR3, as DNA: TGTGCCAGTAGTATCGCCCAGGGGGCCATTGAAGCTTTCTTT. This codes for CASSIAQGAIEAFF.

V gene TRBV5-4 combines with J gene TRBJ2-1, with 8 nucleotides matching TRBD2. CDR3 length: 15 residues. V shed 0 bases and J 8 bases; nucleotides not matched to a gene: 7. The V gene's germline CDR1 is SGHNT and CDR2 YYREEE (reference sequence). The CDR3 loop reads CASSLDRGGWDEQFF. The CDR3 coding sequence is TGTGCCAGCAGCTTGGACCGGGGGGGCTGGGATGAGCAGTTCTTC.

In the case of this clone: The sample holds other DNA sequences that translate to the same CDR3. The chain is built from TRBV5-3 and TRBJ2-7; 7 bases line up with TRBD2. TRBV5-3 is annotated as an ORF whose role is uncertain. The V and J ends lost 5 bases and 3 bases, in that order; junction bases with no gene match: 11. The CDR3 has 15 residues. The CDR3 nucleotides are TGTGCCAGAAGTTCGGGGTTGGCGGGGGACTACGAGCAGTACTTC. It encodes CARSSGLAGDYEQYF.

This rearrangement joins TRBV30 to TRBJ1-2; no definite D call. The ends were cut back, 5 bases at V and 2 bases at J, with 6 bases in the middle. CDR1 GTSNPN and CDR2 SVGIG come from the germline V gene (reference sequence). There are 11 residues in the CDR3. The CDR3 spells CAWEINYGYTF. DNA for the CDR3: TGTGCCTGGGAAATAAACTATGGCTACACCTTC. Complete variable domain (other parts from reference TRBV30 and TRBJ1-2): SQTIHQWPATLVQPVGSPLSLECTVEGTSNPNLYWYRQAAGRGLQLLFYSVGIGQISSEVPQNLSASRPQDRQFILSSKKLLLSDSGFYLCAWEINYGYTFGSGTRLTVV.

This chain links TRBV9 with TRBJ2-1, with D maybe TRBD1 (5 bases). The CDR3 has 11 amino acids. Per germline, CDR1 SGDLS and CDR2 YYNGEE. The V gene lost 2 bases and the J gene lost 9 bases, with 6 bases spanning the gap. The chain's CDR3 is CASSVGREQFF. The DNA for the CDR3 is TGTGCCAGCAGCGTGGGGCGTGAGCAGTTCTTC.

The chain joins TRBV7-8 to TRBJ1-3, with 7 bases identical to TRBD1. The V gene's germline CDR1 is SGHVS and CDR2 FQNEAQ. This CDR3 is 14 amino acids long. Trimming took 2 bases from V and 9 from J; bases not matched to a gene: 7. This CDR3 reads CASSLSGGSGTIYF. The CDR3 coding sequence is TGTGCCAGCAGCTTATCAGGGGGATCGGGCACCATATATTTT.

This chain uses TRBV5-1 with TRBJ2-5; D possibly corresponds to TRBD1 (6 bases). The V end lost 7 bases, the J end lost 0 bases, and 10 bases lay between the germline ends. Germline V gene sequence: CDR1 SGHRS, CDR2 YFSETQ. The CDR3 consists of 13 residues. DNA of the CDR3: TGCGCCAGCCAGGGGCAGAACCAAGAGACCCAGTACTTC. Translation gives CASQGQNQETQYF.

The rearrangement uses TRBV4-1 and TRBJ1-1; D possibly corresponds to TRBD1 (6 bases). This CDR3 has 14 residues. Germline V gene sequence: CDR1 MGHRA, CDR2 YSYEKL. Trimming shortened V by 4 bases and J by 10 bases, and 19 bases separated the two germline ends. The CDR3 DNA follows: TGCGCCAGCAGCCCGACCGGGACCCCCAGGGGAGCTTTCTTT. Protein: CASSPTGTPRGAFF.

The rearrangement joins TRBV10-3 to TRBJ2-1; 9 bases match TRBD2. The V and J ends lost 11 bases and 4 bases, in that order; junction bases with no gene match: 3. Germline CDR1 and CDR2: ENHRY and SYGVKD. The CDR3 is 12 residues long. CDR3 region: CASSGAYNEQFF. CDR3 sequence (DNA): TGTGCCTCTAGCGGGGCTTACAATGAGCAGTTCTTC.

V and J are TRBV19 and TRBJ1-1; TRBD1 might be the D (5 bases). Looked up from germline, CDR1 is LNHDA and CDR2 is SQIVND (reference sequence). V was cut by 3 bases and J by 1 base, with 9 bases left in between. The CDR3 extends over 14 amino acids. CDR3 nucleotides: TGTGCCAGTAGTATGGGGCCAGGGAACACTGAAGCTTTCTTT. Translated: CASSMGPGNTEAFF.

CDR3 loop: CASSLGTSGGETQYF. Here the CDR3 DNA reads TGTGCCAGCAGCTTGGGGACTAGCGGGGGAGAGACCCAGTACTTC. This chain connects TRBV5-8 to TRBJ2-5, with TRBD2 identical over 13 bases. CDR3 size: 15 residues. The junction had 0 bases not matched to a gene; V was cut back by 0 bases and J by 4 bases. Germline V gene lookup returns CDR1 SGHTS and CDR2 YDEGEE.

The chain couples TRBV9 to TRBJ1-6, with 9 positions matching TRBD1. In germline, CDR1 is SGDLS, CDR2 YYNGEE. The CDR3 extends over 15 amino acids. V dropped 3 bases and J dropped 10; count of bases not matched to a gene: 8. This CDR3 is CASSAGQGGNSPLHF. In DNA, the CDR3 is TGTGCCAGCAGCGCGGGACAGGGAGGTAACTCACCCCTCCACTTT. Full variable domain (rest looked up from reference TRBV9 and TRBJ1-6): DSGVTQTPKHLITATGQRVTLRCSPRSGDLSVYWYQQSLDQGLQFLIQYYNGEERAKGNILERFSAQQFPDLHSELNLSSLELGDSALYFCASSAGQGGNSPLHFGNGTRLTVT.

V is TRBV21-1 and J is TRBJ2-1; the tabulated D call, TRBD2, remains unverified against the DNA. TRBV21-1 is noted as a pseudogene. The CDR3 has 16 amino acids. The CDR3 is CASTDALAGVYNEQFF. The DNA of the CDR3 is TGTGCCAGCACCGATGCCCTAGCGGGTGTTTACAATGAGCAGTTCTTC.

The chain employs TRBV10-3 and TRBJ1-4; 9 nucleotides line up with TRBD1. The J segment lost 7 bases and the V segment lost 6 bases, leaving 9 bases of the junction unmatched. Germline loops: CDR1 ENHRY, CDR2 SYGVKD. The CDR3 has 15 amino acids. This CDR3 reads CAISETGGGSEKLFF. The CDR3 DNA is TGTGCCATCAGCGAGACAGGGGGGGGAAGTGAAAAACTGTTTTTT.

V usage is TRBV6-5 and J usage is TRBJ1-3; D remains unclear. Germline loops: CDR1 MNHEY, CDR2 SVGAGI. This CDR3 region has 14 residues. V was shortened by 5 bases and J by 3 bases, with 11 bases between the two germline ends. CDR3 residues: CASSRNRVGNTIYF. CDR3 coding DNA: TGTGCCAGCAGTCGGAACAGAGTTGGAAACACCATATATTTT.

The genes are TRBV28 and TRBJ1-3; 12 nucleotides align to TRBD1. Trimming took 7 bases from V and 7 from J; bases not matched to a gene: 8. CDR1 and CDR2 from the germline V gene are MDHEN and SYDVKM. CDR3 length equals 15 residues. CDR3 in amino acids: CASTTGTGGLNTIYF. CDR3 nucleotides: TGTGCCAGCACCACTGGGACAGGGGGCCTGAACACCATATATTTT.

In its sample, this clone was seen a few times. Other DNA sequences in the sample encode the same CDR3. V and J are TRBV5-1 and TRBJ1-1; the D is unclear. Trimming stripped 0 bases from V and 1 base from J, with 4 bases between. Per the germline V gene, CDR1 is SGHRS and CDR2 is YFSETQ. There are 13 residues in the CDR3. The CDR3 DNA is TGCGCCAGCAGCTTGGGGGGGAACACTGAAGCTTTCTTT. It is translated as CASSLGGNTEAFF. The whole variable domain, remainder taken from reference TRBV5-1 and TRBJ1-1, is KAGVTQTPRYLIKTRGQQVTLSCSPISGHRSVSWYQQTPGQGLQFLFEYFSETQRNKGNFPGRFSGRQFSNSRSEMNVSTLELGDSALYLCASSLGGNTEAFFGQGTRLTVV.

V gene TRBV18 combines with J gene TRBJ2-4; D is unclear. Germline CDR1 and CDR2: KGHSH and LQKENI. V lost 3 bases to trimming and J lost 0 bases, with 18 bases between them. CDR3 length: 18 residues. CDR3 DNA: TGTGCCAGCTCACCGAGCCGCACAGCTATAATAGCCAAAAACATTCAGTACTTC. Amino acids: CASSPSRTAIIAKNIQYF.

V gene TRBV28 combines with J gene TRBJ1-5; tentative D call: TRBD1 (6 bases). Germline CDR1 MDHEN, CDR2 SYDVKM. V dropped 7 bases and J dropped 7 bases, with 17 bases sitting between them. CDR3 length equals 14 residues. The chain's CDR3 is CASTEIQGDQPQHF. CDR3 DNA: TGTGCCAGCACTGAAATACAGGGAGACCAGCCCCAGCATTTT.

This clone was observed a few times. The rearrangement links TRBV19 to TRBJ2-5; weak D call: TRBD1 (6 bases). V shed 1 base and J shed 1 base, with 13 bases lying between them. The germline CDR1 and CDR2 sequences are LNHDA and SQIVND (reference sequence). The CDR3 has 16 residues. For the CDR3, the DNA is TGTGCCAGTAGTATAGTTTCGGGACACCGCCAAGAGACCCAGTACTTC. Translated, it gives CASSIVSGHRQETQYF.

CDR3 nucleotides: TGTGCCAGCAGCCACGGACTAGCGGGTTTAGTCGGGGAGCTGTTTTTT. Its translation: CASSHGLAGLVGELFF. V is TRBV4-2 and J is TRBJ2-2; 11 bases fit TRBD2. Germline CDR1 LGHNA, CDR2 YNFKEQ. The trim removed 3 bases at V and 7 bases at J, leaving 7 bases unmatched. The CDR3 totals 16 residues.